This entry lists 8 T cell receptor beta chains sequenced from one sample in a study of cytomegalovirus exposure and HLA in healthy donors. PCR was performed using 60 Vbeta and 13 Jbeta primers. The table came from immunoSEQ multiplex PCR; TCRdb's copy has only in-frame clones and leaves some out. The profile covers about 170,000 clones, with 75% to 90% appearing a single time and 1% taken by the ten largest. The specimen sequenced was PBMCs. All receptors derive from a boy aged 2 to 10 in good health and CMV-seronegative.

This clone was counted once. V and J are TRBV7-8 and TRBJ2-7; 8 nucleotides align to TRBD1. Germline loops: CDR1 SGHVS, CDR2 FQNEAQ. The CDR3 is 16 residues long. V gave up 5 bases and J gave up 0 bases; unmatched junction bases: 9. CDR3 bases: TGTGCCAGCAGCCCGACAGGGGCGGTAAGCTCCTACGAGCAGTACGTC. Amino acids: CASSPTGAVSSYEQYV.

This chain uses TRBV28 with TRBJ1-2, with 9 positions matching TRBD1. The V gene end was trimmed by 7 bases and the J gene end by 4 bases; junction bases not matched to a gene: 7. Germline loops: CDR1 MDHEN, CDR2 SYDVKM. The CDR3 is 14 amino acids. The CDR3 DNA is TGTGCCAGCATGGGGGACAGGGCAATCTATGGCTACACCTTC. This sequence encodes CASMGDRAIYGYTF.

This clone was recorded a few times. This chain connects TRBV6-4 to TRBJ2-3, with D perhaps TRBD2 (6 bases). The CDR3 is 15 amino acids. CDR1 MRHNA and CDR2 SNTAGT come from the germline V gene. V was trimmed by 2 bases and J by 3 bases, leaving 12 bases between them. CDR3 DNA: TGTGCCAGCAGTGACAATCCGGGAGAAACAGATACGCAGTATTTT. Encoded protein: CASSDNPGETDTQYF.

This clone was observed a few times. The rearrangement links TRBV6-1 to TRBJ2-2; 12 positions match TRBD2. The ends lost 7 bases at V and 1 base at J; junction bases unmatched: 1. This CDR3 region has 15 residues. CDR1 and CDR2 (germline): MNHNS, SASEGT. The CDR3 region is CASMGLAGNTGELFF. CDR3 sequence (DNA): TGTGCCAGCATGGGACTAGCGGGGAACACCGGGGAGCTGTTTTTT.

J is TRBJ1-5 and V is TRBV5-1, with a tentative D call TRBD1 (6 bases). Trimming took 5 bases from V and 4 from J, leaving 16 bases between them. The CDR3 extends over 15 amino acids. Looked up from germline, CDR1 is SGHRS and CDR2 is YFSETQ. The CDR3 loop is CASSSSGAINQPQHF. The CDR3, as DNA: TGCGCCAGCAGTTCTTCAGGGGCGATTAATCAGCCCCAGCATTTT.

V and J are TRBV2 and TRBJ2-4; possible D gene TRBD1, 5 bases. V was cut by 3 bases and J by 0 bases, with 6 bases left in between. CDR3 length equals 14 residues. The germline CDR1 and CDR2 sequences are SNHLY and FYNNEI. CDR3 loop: CASSDGAAKNIQYF. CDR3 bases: TGTGCCAGCAGTGATGGGGCAGCCAAAAACATTCAGTACTTC. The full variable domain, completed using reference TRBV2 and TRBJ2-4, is EPEVTQTPSHQVTQMGQEVILRCVPISNHLYFYWYRQILGQKVEFLVSFYNNEISEKSEIFDDQFSVERPDGSNFTLKIRSTKLEDSAMYFCASSDGAAKNIQYFGAGTRLSVL.

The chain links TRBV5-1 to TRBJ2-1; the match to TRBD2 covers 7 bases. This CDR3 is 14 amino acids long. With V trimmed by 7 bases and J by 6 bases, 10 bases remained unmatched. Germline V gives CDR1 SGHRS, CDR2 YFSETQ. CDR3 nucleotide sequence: TGCGCCAGCGTGCCGCGGGAGAGGGGCAATGAGCAGTTCTTC. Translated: CASVPRERGNEQFF.

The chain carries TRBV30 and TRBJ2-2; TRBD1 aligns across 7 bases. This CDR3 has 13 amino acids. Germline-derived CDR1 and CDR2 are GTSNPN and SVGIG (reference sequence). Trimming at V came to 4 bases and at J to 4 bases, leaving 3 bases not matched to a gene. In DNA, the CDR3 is TGTGCCTGGAACGCAGGGGGCACCGGGGAGCTGTTTTTT. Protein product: CAWNAGGTGELFF.